The 7 T cell receptor beta chains given below trace back to one sample, sequenced in a study of OX40 agonist ivuxolimab in advanced cancers. Repertoires were generated with immunoSEQ multiplex PCR, while TCRdb's copy carries only in-frame clones and drops some. The data show tens of thousands of clones, over 70% seen once. Sequenced material: CD4+ or CD8+ T cells sorted from blood, taken in a trial of the OX40 agonist ivuxolimab. These receptors all come from an adult with an advanced solid tumor such as melanoma, head and neck, liver or kidney cancer.

This clone has only a few counts. The chain employs TRBV5-4 and TRBJ2-4; D gene uncertain. CDR1 is SGHNT, CDR2 YYREEE, per germline (reference sequence). The CDR3 consists of 14 residues. The germline V and J ends were trimmed by 3 bases and 8 bases, with 15 bases remaining between them. CDR3 DNA sequence: TGTGCCAGCAGCTCTAGGTCTCTTCGGGACATTCAGTACTTC. Amino acid sequence: CASSSRSLRDIQYF.

The rearrangement uses TRBV25-1 and TRBJ1-4; 8 bases are a match to TRBD1. CDR1 MGHDK and CDR2 SYGVNS come from the germline V gene. The CDR3 runs to 17 residues. J lost 1 base, V lost 1 base, and 5 bases had no gene match. The CDR3 DNA sequence: TGTGCCAGCAGTGAATGGGGGACAGGAGAAACTAATGAAAAACTGTTTTTT. Translation gives CASSEWGTGETNEKLFF. The variable domain in full, with the rest retrieved from reference TRBV25-1 and TRBJ1-4, is EADIYQTPRYLVIGTGKKITLECSQTMGHDKMYWYQQDPGMELHLIHYSYGVNSTEKGDLSSESTVSRIRTEHFPLTLESARPSHTSQYLCASSEWGTGETNEKLFFGSGTQLSVL.

V gene TRBV27 combines with J gene TRBJ2-1; 7 bases are a match to TRBD2. Germline V gene lookup returns CDR1 MNHEY and CDR2 SMNVEV (reference sequence). CDR3 length: 15 amino acids. Trimming at V came to 3 bases and at J to 2 bases, leaving 4 bases not matched to a gene. In DNA form, the CDR3 reads TGTGCCAGCAGTTTTCGCGGGGGAACCTACAATGAGCAGTTCTTC. It translates to CASSFRGGTYNEQFF.

The rearrangement uses TRBV4-3 and TRBJ2-1; 14 bases line up with TRBD2. J was trimmed by 1 base and V by 3 bases; bases with no gene match: 5. The CDR3 length is 18 residues. Germline CDR1 LGHNA, CDR2 YSLEER. CDR3 sequence (DNA): TGCGCCAGCAGCCAGGGGACTAGCGGGAGTATGTCCTACAATGAGCAGTTCTTC. Translation: CASSQGTSGSMSYNEQFF.

The gene calls are TRBV18 and TRBJ2-3; D is possibly TRBD1 (6 bases). This CDR3 has 14 amino acids. The V end was cut by 0 bases, the J end by 7 bases, with 11 bases between. Looked up from germline, CDR1 is KGHSH and CDR2 is LQKENI. CDR3 bases: TGTGCCAGCTCACCACCTTCAGGGGAAAATACGCAGTATTTT. It specifies CASSPPSGENTQYF.

Here the CDR3 reads CASSIVAGEAQYF. CDR3 sequence (DNA): TGTGCCAGTAGTATAGTCGCGGGGGAGGCGCAGTACTTC. The chain recombines TRBV19 with TRBJ2-5, with TRBD2 matching 7 bases. The CDR3 length is 13 residues. Trimming removed 1 base from V and 11 bases from J; junction bases left unmatched: 7. Per germline, CDR1 LNHDA and CDR2 SQIVND (reference sequence).

This sequence joins TRBV5-1 and TRBJ2-3, with TRBD2 identical over 8 bases. Trimming at V came to 2 bases and at J to 8 bases, leaving 13 bases not matched to a gene. CDR3 length: 16 residues. From germline, CDR1 is SGHRS and CDR2 YFSETQ. Here the CDR3 DNA reads TGCGCCAGCAGCTTTCCTCCAGCGGGAGACTCGGGTACGCAGTATTTT. This encodes CASSFPPAGDSGTQYF.